In its sample, the clone carrying this TCR beta chain was seen a few times. The antigen remains undetermined. These data come from a study of T cell repertoires in cytomegalovirus infection. Germline CDR1 MNHEY, CDR2 SMNVEV (reference sequence). The J segment lost 7 bases and the V segment lost 4 bases, leaving 13 bases of the junction unmatched. This CDR3 has 17 residues. MiXCR, applied by TCRdb to the reads, yields one record per CDR3 protein. The table records about 830,000 distinct CDR3 sequences, roughly 33% of them present only once. This sample comprised cultured CD8+ T cells from PBMCs, obtained from culture after CMV antigen stimulation. This receptor was obtained from a human donor in good health (CMV status not recorded). Some clones in this sample may be carry-over from other donors' samples. The chain couples TRBV27 to TRBJ2-1; 10 bases map to TRBD2. CDR3 sequence (DNA): TGTGCCAGCAGTTCCCCGAAGTGGGTAGCGGGGGGAAATGAGCAGTTCTTC. Its protein is CASSSPKWVAGGNEQFF.